The 30 T cell receptor beta chains presented below share a single source sample, sequenced in a study of neurological immune-mediated disorders. TCRdb re-analysed the 5' RACE reads in MiXCR, keeping a single row per CDR3 protein. There are tens of thousands of distinct CDR3 sequences in the sample; approximately 5.2% occur only once, and around 7.2% lies in the top ten. Sequencing input: PBMCs. The receptor set was obtained from a man younger than 35 with multiple sclerosis.

This clonotype was observed at least ten times. The chain recombines TRBV4-1 with TRBJ1-6, with a weak D call TRBD1 (6 bases). Germline CDR1 MGHRA, CDR2 YSYEKL. V was cut by 5 bases and J by 4 bases, with 18 bases left in between. The CDR3 totals 17 residues. In DNA, the CDR3 is TGCGCCAGCAGCTCAGATCCAGGGGATTTTTATAATTCACCCCTCCACTTT. As protein: CASSSDPGDFYNSPLHF.

This clonotype appeared a few times. The chain has TRBV28 and TRBJ1-5; D gene uncertain. In germline, CDR1 is MDHEN, CDR2 SYDVKM. V was cut by 4 bases and J by 4 bases, with 11 bases left in between. CDR3 size: 14 residues. The CDR3 protein is CASSYLETNQPQHF. DNA of the CDR3: TGTGCCAGCAGTTACCTCGAAACGAATCAGCCCCAGCATTTT.

This clonotype was seen at least ten times. The chain recombines TRBV20-1 with TRBJ2-1; TRBD2 matches at 8 bases. Unmatched junction bases numbered 7, after V lost 3 bases and J lost 0 bases. Germline V gene data show CDR1 as DFQATT and CDR2 as SNEGSKA (reference sequence). The CDR3 runs 16 residues. CDR3 coding DNA: TGCAGTGCTAGCCACATAGCGGGGTTCTCCTACAATGAGCAGTTCTTC. This encodes CSASHIAGFSYNEQFF.

This clonotype has at least ten counts. The chain couples TRBV7-9 to TRBJ2-7; D gene uncertain. Between the trimmed V and J ends, which lost 3 bases and 2 bases, there was a span of 8 bases. The CDR3 spans 13 residues. The germline gives CDR1 SEHNR, CDR2 FQNEAQ (reference sequence). CDR3 protein: CASSFRETYEQYF. The CDR3 bases are TGTGCCAGCAGCTTCCGCGAAACCTACGAGCAGTACTTC.

This clonotype was counted many times. Germline and junction disagree at one end, which may indicate a read error. The V gene is TRBV7-3, the J gene TRBJ1-6; D gene uncertain. The CDR3 has 13 residues. The germline CDR1 and CDR2 sequences are SGHTA and FQGTGA. The CDR3 bases are TGTGCCAGCAGCCTCCAAAGTGGGTCACCCCTCAACTTT. Residues: CASSLQSGSPLNF.

This clonotype has only a few counts. A clone one base away is much larger, so this may be a read error. V and J are TRBV7-2 and TRBJ1-1, with a possible D match to TRBD1 (5 bases). V was clipped by 4 bases and J by 3 bases, with 15 bases between them. There are 15 residues in the CDR3. Germline V gene lookup returns CDR1 SGHTA and CDR2 FQGNSA. CDR3: CASSSHGGSYTEAFF. Written as DNA, the CDR3 is TGTGCCAGCAGCTCCCACGGGGGGAGCTACACTGAAGCTTTCTTT.

This clonotype came up many times. V usage is TRBV20-1 and J usage is TRBJ2-7, with unresolved D. The CDR3 sequence is 12 residues long. V dropped 3 bases and J dropped 4 bases, with 10 bases sitting between them. CDR1 and CDR2 from the germline V gene are DFQATT and SNEGSKA (reference sequence). The CDR3 DNA reads as TGCAGTGCTAGTGCCTGGTTGTACGAGCAGTACTTC. Protein sequence: CSASAWLYEQYF.

About this clonotype: Sequence at one end of the junction differs from germline and may be a read error. J is TRBJ2-6 and V is TRBV24-1, with D perhaps given as TRBD1 or TRBD2 (6 bases each). CDR1 is KGHDR, CDR2 SFDVKD, per germline. This CDR3 comprises 15 residues. CDR3 in DNA: TGTGCCACCAGTGTAAGGGCTACGGGGGCCAAAGTCCTGACTTTC. This codes for CATSVRATGAKVLTF.

This clonotype was recorded many times. The chain links TRBV5-1 to TRBJ2-1; 10 bases match TRBD2. Trimming cost V 3 bases and J 6 bases; bases outside gene matches: 6. The CDR3 extends over 15 amino acids. Germline lookup yields CDR1 SGHRS and CDR2 YFSETQ. The CDR3: CASSSKREGLNEQFF. The CDR3 DNA is TGCGCCAGCAGCTCCAAGCGGGAGGGCCTCAATGAGCAGTTCTTC.

This clonotype occurred many times. The J gene is TRBJ2-7, the V gene TRBV7-2; 8 bases align to TRBD2. The CDR3 loop spans 14 amino acids. V lost 5 bases, J lost 0 bases, and 3 bases stayed unmatched. Germline V lookup: CDR1 SGHTA, CDR2 FQGNSA. CDR3 amino acids: CASSRGGSSYEQYF. CDR3 in DNA: TGTGCCAGCAGCCGCGGGGGGAGCTCCTACGAGCAGTACTTC.

This clonotype has at least ten counts. The chain recombines TRBV28 with TRBJ2-3, with D perhaps assigned TRBD1 or TRBD2 (6 bases each). V was clipped by 2 bases and J by 5 bases, with 11 bases between them. CDR3 size: 14 residues. Germline CDR1 reads MDHEN; CDR2 reads SYDVKM. The CDR3 nucleotides are TGTGCCAGCAGTTTAGGGGGCGGGGAAGATACGCAGTATTTT. Translated: CASSLGGGEDTQYF.

This clonotype was observed many times. The rearrangement uses TRBV20-1 and TRBJ2-7; the D gene could be TRBD1 or TRBD2 (5 bases each). Trimming took 6 bases from V and 6 from J, leaving 15 bases between them. Looked up from germline, CDR1 is DFQATT and CDR2 is SNEGSKA (reference sequence). The CDR3 is 12 amino acids. DNA for the CDR3: TGCAGTGCGCCGGGACCCCGTTTCGAGCAGTACTTC. It specifies CSAPGPRFEQYF.

CDR3 DNA sequence: TGTGCCAGCAACGCACAGGGGGCCAAAAACATTCAGTACTTC. Amino acids: CASNAQGAKNIQYF. The V and J genes are TRBV27 and TRBJ2-4; 7 positions agree with TRBD1. In germline, CDR1 is MNHEY, CDR2 SMNVEV (reference sequence). The J segment lost 1 base and the V segment lost 7 bases, leaving 4 bases of the junction unmatched. There are 14 residues in the CDR3.

This clonotype occurred many times. CDR3 DNA: TGCAGTGCGCTAGACAGGGACTATGGCTACACCTTC. Amino acids: CSALDRDYGYTF. V usage is TRBV20-1 and J usage is TRBJ1-2, with TRBD1 matching over 7 bases. Germline CDR1 DFQATT, CDR2 SNEGSKA (reference sequence). The length of the CDR3 is 12 residues. V trimming: 6 bases; J trimming: 3 bases; junction bases outside the gene matches: 4.

This clonotype was observed many times. This chain links TRBV5-1 with TRBJ2-3; perhaps TRBD1 as D (6 bases). Germline CDR1 and CDR2: SGHRS and YFSETQ. Trimming pared 1 base from V and 1 base from J, leaving 10 bases between. The CDR3 is 15 residues long. This chain's CDR3 is CASSLTGPGTDTQYF. CDR3 nucleotides: TGCGCCAGCAGCTTGACAGGGCCGGGCACAGATACGCAGTATTTT.

About this clonotype itself: Germline and junction disagree at one end, which may indicate a read error. The chain couples TRBV9 to TRBJ2-5; D not certain. The germline CDR1 and CDR2 sequences are SGDLS and YYNGEE. The CDR3 has 12 residues. In DNA form, the CDR3 reads TGTGTCAGCAGCGTAAGTCAAGAGACCCAGTACTTC. Protein sequence: CVSSVSQETQYF. Complete variable domain (other parts from reference TRBV9 and TRBJ2-5): DSGVTQTPKHLITATGQRVTLRCSPRSGDLSVYWYQQSLDQGLQFLIQYYNGEERAKGNILERFSAQQFPDLHSELNLSSLELGDSALYFCVSSVSQETQYFGPGTRLLVL.

This clonotype was detected many times. The J gene is TRBJ2-7, the V gene TRBV29-1; no clear D gene. Trimming took 2 bases from V and 0 from J, leaving 11 bases between them. CDR1 and CDR2 from the germline V gene are SQVTM and ANQGSEA. The CDR3 sequence is 14 residues long. Here the CDR3 DNA reads TGCAGCGTTGAACTCTCAGGAAGCTCCTACGAGCAGTACTTC. As protein: CSVELSGSSYEQYF.

This clonotype was recorded many times. The chain is built from TRBV20-1 and TRBJ2-3; 10 nucleotides agree with TRBD2. CDR1 is DFQATT, CDR2 SNEGSKA, per germline (reference sequence). This CDR3 is 17 amino acids long. V shed 1 base, J shed 3 bases, and the junction held 10 bases outside the gene matches. The CDR3: CSARAGAGLASTDTQYF. DNA for the CDR3: TGCAGTGCTAGAGCGGGGGCGGGACTAGCGAGTACAGATACGCAGTATTTT.

This clonotype was observed at least ten times. The CDR3 DNA reads TGCAGTGCTAGTGTCGGACTACAGGGGACTGAAGCTTTCTTT. It translates to CSASVGLQGTEAFF. The V gene is TRBV20-1, the J gene TRBJ1-1; 7 bases agree with TRBD1. Per germline, CDR1 DFQATT and CDR2 SNEGSKA (reference sequence). The CDR3 loop spans 14 amino acids. Trimming cost V 3 bases and J 5 bases; bases outside gene matches: 9.

J is TRBJ1-5 and V is TRBV20-1, with TRBD1 as a possible D gene (6 bases). The germline gives CDR1 DFQATT, CDR2 SNEGSKA (reference sequence). Trimming took 6 bases from V and 7 from J, leaving 19 bases between them. The CDR3 sequence is 14 residues long. The CDR3 sequence is CSAQEGGAGQPQHF. The CDR3 coding sequence is TGCAGTGCCCAAGAAGGGGGGGCCGGGCAGCCCCAGCATTTT.

This clonotype was seen many times. V is TRBV7-2 and J is TRBJ2-5; no clear D gene. Germline values: CDR1 SGHTA, CDR2 FQGNSA. The V gene lost 5 bases and the J gene lost 3 bases, with 13 bases spanning the gap. The CDR3 sequence is 14 residues long. The CDR3 coding sequence is TGTGCCAGCAGCCCTAGGGCGACGGAAGAGACCCAGTACTTC. Amino acid sequence: CASSPRATEETQYF.

Many counts were recorded for this clonotype. The CDR3 coding sequence is TGCAGTGCCCTGGACAGGGGTAGCTATGGCTACACCTTC. Translation: CSALDRGSYGYTF. This chain links TRBV20-1 with TRBJ1-2, with 9 bases fitting TRBD1. V shed 6 bases, J shed 4 bases, and the junction held 6 bases outside the gene matches. Germline CDR1 is DFQATT and CDR2 is SNEGSKA (reference sequence). The CDR3 loop spans 13 amino acids.

This clonotype was observed at least ten times. V usage is TRBV7-2 and J usage is TRBJ1-2; D remains ambiguous. V was cut by 2 bases and J by 6 bases, with 10 bases left in between. The germline V gene has CDR1 SGHTA and CDR2 FQGNSA. The CDR3 totals 13 residues. CDR3 bases: TGTGCCAGCAGCTTAAGCGGCAGCCATGGCTACACCTTC. Translated, it gives CASSLSGSHGYTF.

This clonotype was counted many times. The genes are TRBV7-6 and TRBJ1-5, with 11 bases matching TRBD1. The J segment lost 3 bases and the V segment lost 4 bases, leaving 2 bases of the junction unmatched. Germline CDR1 SGHVS, CDR2 FNYEAQ. This CDR3 is built from 15 residues. CDR3 in DNA: TGTGCCAGCAGCTCTGGACAGGGGGCCAATCAGCCCCAGCATTTT. It specifies CASSSGQGANQPQHF.

This clonotype was seen repeatedly, ten times or more. The chain joins TRBV6-5 to TRBJ1-6, with D unclear. In germline, CDR1 is MNHEY, CDR2 SVGAGI. The V gene lost 2 bases and the J gene lost 6 bases, with 14 bases spanning the gap. The CDR3 extends over 16 amino acids. CDR3 loop: CASSYSGPLSNSPLHF. In DNA, the CDR3 is TGTGCCAGCAGTTACAGTGGACCTCTATCTAATTCACCCCTCCACTTT.

This clonotype was found many times. This chain connects TRBV11-2 to TRBJ1-2; maybe TRBD1 (5 bases). Looked up from germline, CDR1 is SGHAT and CDR2 is FQNNGV. Trimming removed 5 bases from V and 1 base from J, with 14 bases in between. The CDR3 runs 15 residues. DNA of the CDR3: TGTGCCAGCAGCCGGTTAACGGGGGTTAACTATGGCTACACCTTC. It encodes CASSRLTGVNYGYTF.

This clonotype was seen at least ten times. V gene TRBV20-1 combines with J gene TRBJ1-2; 7 bases match TRBD1. The CDR3 totals 13 residues. Germline V CDR1 and CDR2: DFQATT, SNEGSKA (reference sequence). Trimming took 0 bases from V and 6 from J; bases not matched to a gene: 4. CDR3 amino acids: CSARDRQGDGYTF. In nucleotides, the CDR3 is TGCAGTGCTAGAGATCGACAGGGCGATGGCTACACCTTC.

This clonotype was counted many times. Compared with germline, one end of the junction differs, possibly owing to a read error. This chain connects TRBV5-5 to TRBJ1-6; 8 nucleotides match TRBD1. CDR1 and CDR2 (germline): SGHKS, YYEKEE (reference sequence). This CDR3 region has 15 residues. The CDR3 sequence is CASSWRTGTNSPLNF. For the CDR3, the DNA is TGTGCCAGCAGCTGGAGGACAGGGACGAATTCACCCCTCAACTTT.

The J gene is TRBJ2-2, the V gene TRBV20-1; TRBD1 might be the D (6 bases). Germline V CDR1 and CDR2: DFQATT, SNEGSKA (reference sequence). This CDR3 region has 17 residues. V was cut by 1 base and J by 5 bases, with 20 bases left in between. The CDR3 coding sequence is TGCAGTGCTAGAGGCGGTGGAGAGACAGGCAAAACCGGGGAGCTGTTTTTT. Residues: CSARGGGETGKTGELFF.

This clonotype was counted between two and nine times. Possible read error: a much larger clone is one base away. This rearrangement joins TRBV3-1 to TRBJ1-5; D unresolved. Per the germline V gene, CDR1 is LGHDT and CDR2 is YNNKEL (reference sequence). This CDR3 spans 13 amino acids. Trimming stripped 6 bases from V and 6 bases from J, with 12 bases between. CDR3 bases: TGTGCCAGCAGTCAAAAAGATGGTCAGCCCCAGCATTTT. It specifies CASSQKDGQPQHF.